A single sample is the source of the 17 T cell receptor beta chains below, sequenced in a study of blood T cell repertoires in COVID-19. The data were produced by immunoSEQ multiplex PCR, yet TCRdb's version contains in-frame clones alone and is incomplete. The data contain about 160,000 clones, more than 75% of them singletons. The material sequenced was peripheral blood. These TCRs come from a middle-aged man with acute or convalescent COVID-19.

The chain recombines TRBV12-3 or TRBV12-4 with TRBJ1-6; 7 bases agree with TRBD1. The CDR3 is made up of 13 amino acids. The junction had 3 bases not matched to a gene; V was cut back by 5 bases and J by 8 bases. CDR3 amino acids: CASSLTGDSPLHF. The CDR3 DNA is TGTGCCAGCAGTCTTACAGGGGATTCACCCCTCCACTTT.

The chain couples TRBV5-5 to TRBJ1-5, with TRBD1 matching over 9 bases. The CDR3 contains 20 residues. Trimming at V came to 0 bases and at J to 4 bases, leaving 17 bases not matched to a gene. The germline V gene has CDR1 SGHKS and CDR2 YYEKEE (reference sequence). This CDR3 reads CASSLDAGDRAFTKNQPQHF. CDR3 nucleotide sequence: TGTGCCAGCAGCTTGGATGCTGGGGACAGGGCGTTTACAAAGAATCAGCCCCAGCATTTT.

The chain combines TRBV7-8 with TRBJ1-1, with 10 bases matching TRBD1. V lost 1 base and J lost 7; bases outside the gene matches: 9. The CDR3 is 16 residues long. The germline V gene encodes CDR1 SGHVS and CDR2 FQNEAQ. In nucleotides, the CDR3 is TGTGCCAGCAGCTTAGAACCGGGACAGGGGACCTATGAAGCTTTCTTT. Protein product: CASSLEPGQGTYEAFF.

The CDR3: CASSVRELAGNTIYF. CDR3 sequence (DNA): TGTGCCAGCAGCGTAAGGGAGTTAGCTGGAAACACCATATATTTT. The chain combines TRBV9 with TRBJ1-3; D is unresolved. Trimming stripped 1 base from V and 2 bases from J, with 10 bases between. CDR3 length: 15 residues. CDR1 is SGDLS and CDR2 is YYNGEE in the germline V gene.

V is TRBV6-5 and J is TRBJ2-5, with a tentative D call TRBD1 (5 bases). The germline V gene has CDR1 MNHEY and CDR2 SVGAGI. The germline V and J ends were trimmed by 7 bases and 5 bases, with 11 bases remaining between them. The CDR3 loop spans 12 amino acids. As DNA, the CDR3 is TGTGCCAGCACCAGGGATCGGGAGACCCAGTACTTC. Translation: CASTRDRETQYF.

This clone was seen a handful of times. V is TRBV5-1 and J is TRBJ1-1; D is ambiguous. V was clipped by 0 bases and J by 4 bases, with 7 bases between them. CDR3 size: 13 residues. The germline V gene has CDR1 SGHRS and CDR2 YFSETQ. The CDR3: CASSLGQVTEAFF. CDR3 nucleotide sequence: TGCGCCAGCAGCTTGGGGCAGGTCACTGAAGCTTTCTTT.

This chain uses TRBV24-1 with TRBJ1-1, with a possible D match to TRBD1 (6 bases). V lost 7 bases to trimming and J lost 11 bases, with 13 bases between them. The CDR3 consists of 11 residues. The germline V gene encodes CDR1 KGHDR and CDR2 SFDVKD. CDR3 in DNA: TGTGCCACCAGGGGGGCAGGGCCGGCTTTCTTT. It encodes CATRGAGPAFF.

The count of this clone is one. The CDR3 nucleotides are TGTGCCAGCAGCGTAGTAGGGACAGTTTATAGCAATCAGCCCCAGCATTTT. Residues: CASSVVGTVYSNQPQHF. V gene TRBV9 combines with J gene TRBJ1-5; the match to TRBD1 covers 7 bases. This CDR3 comprises 17 residues. Looked up from germline, CDR1 is SGDLS and CDR2 is YYNGEE. J gave up 0 bases and V 0 bases, and 6 bases lay outside the gene matches.

The gene calls are TRBV4-2 and TRBJ1-4; 7 positions match TRBD1. Trimming cost V 5 bases and J 14 bases; bases outside gene matches: 5. The CDR3 is 11 residues long. CDR1 is LGHNA, CDR2 YNFKEQ, per germline. As DNA, the CDR3 is TGTGCCAGCAGCACAGGGGTCGGCCTGTTTTTT. It yields the protein CASSTGVGLFF.

This chain uses TRBV7-9 with TRBJ1-1; D not certain. CDR1 is SEHNR, CDR2 FQNEAQ, per germline (reference sequence). Trimming stripped 1 base from V and 7 bases from J, with 10 bases between. The CDR3 has 13 residues. This CDR3 reads CASSLGGYYEAFF. CDR3 sequence (DNA): TGTGCCAGCAGCTTAGGAGGTTATTATGAAGCTTTCTTT.

This sequence joins TRBV18 and TRBJ1-1, with TRBD1 identical over 11 bases. The CDR3 extends over 16 amino acids. Per germline, CDR1 KGHSH and CDR2 LQKENI. V trimming: 3 bases; J trimming: 5 bases; junction bases outside the gene matches: 8. CDR3 nucleotide sequence: TGTGCCAGCTCACCTGGACAGGGGGCAAGGTGGACTGAAGCTTTCTTT. The encoded protein is CASSPGQGARWTEAFF.

The chain couples TRBV5-8 to TRBJ1-5; D gene uncertain. Germline V lookup: CDR1 SGHTS, CDR2 YDEGEE. CDR3 length equals 14 residues. With 6 bases removed from V and 4 bases from J, the gap between germline ends came to 14 bases. The CDR3, as DNA: TGTGCCAGCAAGGAGGCCTTGTCGAATCAGCCCCAGCATTTT. It is translated as CASKEALSNQPQHF.

The count of this clone is one. This chain connects TRBV7-8 to TRBJ1-1; 8 nucleotides agree with TRBD1. This CDR3 region has 14 residues. V gave up 5 bases and J gave up 5 bases; unmatched junction bases: 7. Germline loops: CDR1 SGHVS, CDR2 FQNEAQ. The CDR3 DNA sequence: TGTGCCAGCAGCCCCAGGGGGCTGGGGACTGAAGCTTTCTTT. This translates into CASSPRGLGTEAFF.

The chain is built from TRBV15 and TRBJ1-4, with D perhaps TRBD1 (5 bases). V lost 5 bases to trimming and J lost 8 bases, with 18 bases between them. Germline CDR1 and CDR2: LNHNV and YYDKDF (reference sequence). There are 15 residues in the CDR3. CDR3 nucleotide sequence: TGTGCCACCAGCCGAGCAGGGAACGACGGGGAAAAACTGTTTTTT. As protein: CATSRAGNDGEKLFF.

This chain links TRBV9 with TRBJ1-2; TRBD1 might be the D (6 bases). The CDR3 covers 13 residues. CDR1 is SGDLS, CDR2 YYNGEE, per germline. Trimming removed 3 bases from V and 8 bases from J, with 14 bases in between. CDR3 sequence reads: CASSARLQGGYTF. In nucleotides, the CDR3 is TGTGCCAGCAGCGCCCGGCTGCAGGGGGGCTACACCTTC.

This clone has only one observation. The chain has TRBV28 and TRBJ1-4; D ambiguous. The CDR3 is made up of 15 amino acids. Trimming removed 2 bases from V and 0 bases from J, with 7 bases in between. CDR1 is MDHEN, CDR2 SYDVKM, per germline. CDR3 DNA: TGTGCCAGCAGTTTAAGGAGGGCAACTAATGAAAAACTGTTTTTT. Encoded protein: CASSLRRATNEKLFF.

V is TRBV4-1 and J is TRBJ1-5, with 10 nucleotides matching TRBD1. Germline V lookup: CDR1 MGHRA, CDR2 YSYEKL. The CDR3 contains 15 residues. Trimming took 3 bases from V and 5 from J; bases not matched to a gene: 4. The chain's CDR3 is CASSHRTGGDQPQHF. CDR3 DNA: TGCGCCAGCAGCCACCGGACAGGGGGAGATCAGCCCCAGCATTTT.